These 17 T cell receptor beta chains were all obtained from the same sample, sequenced in a study of cytomegalovirus exposure and HLA in healthy donors. PCR employed 60 Vbeta and 13 Jbeta primers. Profiling relied on immunoSEQ multiplex PCR, and the TCRdb table lists in-frame clones only, not all of them. Among over 150,000 clones listed, about 80% were seen once. Input material: PBMCs. The receptors originated from a boy between 10 and 17 years old in good health and CMV-seronegative.

V is TRBV13 and J is TRBJ1-1, with D hard to call. Germline V gene data show CDR1 as PRHDT and CDR2 as FYEKMQ (reference sequence). The CDR3 runs 13 residues. The V and J ends lost 2 bases and 3 bases respectively, with 7 bases between them. As DNA, the CDR3 is TGTGCCAGCAGCTTATCCACGGACACTGAAGCTTTCTTT. Its protein product is CASSLSTDTEAFF.

In its sample, this clone was seen a few times. The chain employs TRBV19 and TRBJ1-1; 10 nucleotides agree with TRBD1. Germline CDR1 reads LNHDA; CDR2 reads SQIVND (reference sequence). The CDR3 consists of 18 residues. Trimming at V came to 5 bases and at J to 2 bases, leaving 14 bases not matched to a gene. The DNA for the CDR3 is TGTGCCAGTAGTCCCCGACAGGGGGCGACGGTCGCAAACACTGAAGCTTTCTTT. Its translation is CASSPRQGATVANTEAFF.

The chain recombines TRBV7-2 with TRBJ1-2; 9 nucleotides agree with TRBD1. CDR3 length: 15 amino acids. The germline gives CDR1 SGHTA, CDR2 FQGNSA. V shed 5 bases and J 6 bases; nucleotides not matched to a gene: 10. CDR3 nucleotide sequence: TGTGCCAGCAGCCCCTTCCGGGGACAGGGTCATGGCTACACCTTC. It yields the protein CASSPFRGQGHGYTF.

The count of this clone is one. The chain uses TRBV4-3 and TRBJ1-4, with D possibly being TRBD1 (6 bases). V lost 4 bases and J 7 bases, leaving 16 bases between the germline ends. This CDR3 contains 15 residues. Germline V gene sequence: CDR1 LGHNA, CDR2 YSLEER. The DNA for the CDR3 is TGCGCCAGCAGCCTGGAAGGACAGACCGTTGAAAAACTGTTTTTT. Translation: CASSLEGQTVEKLFF.

V and J are TRBV9 and TRBJ2-2, with 10 bases that match TRBD2. This CDR3 is 16 amino acids long. The junction had 6 bases not matched to a gene; V was cut back by 1 base and J by 6 bases. The germline CDR1 and CDR2 sequences are SGDLS and YYNGEE. In DNA, the CDR3 is TGTGCCAGCAGCGTAAAGCGGGAGGGGATACCCGGGGAGCTGTTTTTT. This encodes CASSVKREGIPGELFF.

The chain combines TRBV10-3 with TRBJ2-1; possible D gene TRBD2, 5 bases. Germline-derived CDR1 and CDR2 are ENHRY and SYGVKD. This CDR3 spans 13 amino acids. The V and J ends lost 6 bases and 4 bases respectively, with 10 bases between them. The CDR3 DNA follows: TGTGCCATCAGCACGGACTCGTACAATGAGCAGTTCTTC. It is translated as CAISTDSYNEQFF.

The chain employs TRBV6-1 and TRBJ1-1; no clear D gene. The ends were cut back, 11 bases at V and 0 bases at J, with 13 bases in the middle. Germline V CDR1 and CDR2: MNHNS, SASEGT. The CDR3 runs 13 residues. The DNA for the CDR3 is TGTGCCCTCGGGGTCCAAGTGAACACTGAAGCTTTCTTT. Translation gives CALGVQVNTEAFF.

The chain joins TRBV15 to TRBJ2-7, with D possibly TRBD1 on 5 matching bases. The CDR3 runs 14 residues. V shed 0 bases and J shed 0 bases, with 6 bases lying between them. Looked up from germline, CDR1 is LNHNV and CDR2 is YYDKDF (reference sequence). CDR3 region: CATSRDTGSYEQYF. In DNA form, the CDR3 reads TGTGCCACCAGCAGAGATACAGGCTCCTACGAGCAGTACTTC.

This clone was detected once. The chain recombines TRBV9 with TRBJ2-1; TRBD1 might be the D (6 bases). Trimming removed 3 bases at V and 4 bases at J, with 11 bases between. The CDR3 contains 14 residues. CDR1 and CDR2 from the germline V gene are SGDLS and YYNGEE. CDR3 DNA sequence: TGTGCCAGCAGCGAGGGGGACGGTTACAATGAGCAGTTCTTC. Protein product: CASSEGDGYNEQFF. Full variable domain (rest looked up from reference TRBV9 and TRBJ2-1): DSGVTQTPKHLITATGQRVTLRCSPRSGDLSVYWYQQSLDQGLQFLIQYYNGEERAKGNILERFSAQQFPDLHSELNLSSLELGDSALYFCASSEGDGYNEQFFGPGTRLTVL.

V and J are TRBV6-5 and TRBJ1-1; D might be TRBD1 (5 bases). This CDR3 comprises 14 residues. Germline lookup yields CDR1 MNHEY and CDR2 SVGAGI. The V gene lost 2 bases and the J gene lost 2 bases, with 9 bases spanning the gap. The CDR3 loop reads CASSYRGINTEAFF. DNA of the CDR3: TGTGCCAGCAGTTACAGGGGAATTAACACTGAAGCTTTCTTT.

This clone was seen a single time. The DNA for the CDR3 is TGTGCCAGCAGCCATAAGAGCTCCTACGAGCAGTACTTC. Encoded protein: CASSHKSSYEQYF. The V gene is TRBV14, the J gene TRBJ2-7; D is undetermined. Germline V gives CDR1 SGHDN, CDR2 FVKESK. V was shortened by 3 bases and J by 0 bases, with 6 bases between the two germline ends. This CDR3 is 13 amino acids long.

The chain is built from TRBV23-1 and TRBJ2-7; TRBD1 matches 9 bases. TRBV23-1 is an ORF, and what it does is uncertain. The CDR3 sequence is 16 residues long. The J segment lost 0 bases and the V segment lost 3 bases, leaving 6 bases of the junction unmatched. CDR3 amino acids: CASSHNRDRVSYEQYF. The DNA of the CDR3 is TGCGCCAGCAGTCATAACCGGGACAGGGTCTCCTACGAGCAGTACTTC.

As regards this clone: The junction departs from the called germline gene at one end, perhaps through a read error. The chain employs TRBV10-2 and TRBJ2-7; D is uncertain. CDR3 length: 11 residues. CDR1 and CDR2 from the germline V gene are WSHSY and SAAADI. CDR3 bases: TGCACCAGCAGTCTTAACTACGAGCAGTACTTC. Translating it yields CTSSLNYEQYF.

In DNA, the CDR3 is TGTGCCAGCAGCCCCGACAGTCATAGCAATCAGCCCCAGCATTTT. Translating it yields CASSPDSHSNQPQHF. The rearrangement uses TRBV7-8 and TRBJ1-5; D might be TRBD1 (5 bases). Germline lookup yields CDR1 SGHVS and CDR2 FQNEAQ. Between the trimmed V and J ends, which lost 5 bases and 0 bases, there was a span of 11 bases. The CDR3 is made up of 15 amino acids.

This clone was seen only once. Other DNA sequences in this sample translate to the same CDR3. The V gene is TRBV7-9, the J gene TRBJ1-1; TRBD1 agrees at 7 bases. Trimming at V came to 1 base and at J to 1 base, leaving 3 bases not matched to a gene. This CDR3 is built from 15 residues. Germline assignment: CDR1 SEHNR and CDR2 FQNEAQ (reference sequence). The CDR3 loop reads CASSLGDRANTEAFF. CDR3 bases: TGTGCCAGCAGCTTAGGAGACAGGGCGAACACTGAAGCTTTCTTT.

The rearrangement links TRBV29-1 to TRBJ2-4; 12 nucleotides agree with TRBD1. The V segment lost 1 base and the J segment 2 bases; nucleotides outside the gene matches: 6. Germline V gives CDR1 SQVTM, CDR2 ANQGSEA. The CDR3 is 17 amino acids. CDR3 loop: CSVEAGTGGKSKNIQYF. DNA of the CDR3: TGCAGCGTTGAAGCAGGGACAGGGGGCAAGTCCAAAAACATTCAGTACTTC.

The J gene is TRBJ2-2, the V gene TRBV11-3, with D possibly matching TRBD2 (5 bases). Trimming shortened V by 4 bases and J by 3 bases, and 21 bases separated the two germline ends. CDR3 length equals 18 residues. Germline CDR1 and CDR2: SGHNT and YENEEA. The chain's CDR3 is CASSSSRQVAIHTGELFF. The CDR3 DNA reads TGTGCCAGCAGCTCCTCAAGGCAGGTAGCGATTCACACCGGGGAGCTGTTTTTT. The entire variable domain, with the rest obtained from reference TRBV11-3 and TRBJ2-2, is as follows: EAGVVQSPRYKIIEKKQPVAFWCNPISGHNTLYWYLQNLGQGPELLIRYENEEAVDDSQLPKDRFSAERLKGVDSTLKIQPAELGDSAVYLCASSSSRQVAIHTGELFFGEGSRLTVL.